This entry lists 32 T cell receptor beta chains sequenced from one sample in a study of blood T cell repertoires in COVID-19. The table came from immunoSEQ multiplex PCR; TCRdb's copy has only in-frame clones and leaves some out. This sample has around 180,000 clones; 70% to 90% occur once, and the top ten carry about 3.3%. Sequencing was done on a sample of peripheral blood. Receptors originate from a man aged 55 to 70 with acute or convalescent COVID-19.

The chain recombines TRBV5-1 with TRBJ2-7; the D gene could be TRBD1 or TRBD2 (5 bases each). Trimming removed 4 bases at V and 4 bases at J, with 18 bases between. CDR3 size: 15 residues. Germline CDR1 SGHRS, CDR2 YFSETQ. CDR3 region: CASSLGRGPSYEQYF. The CDR3, as DNA: TGCGCCAGCAGCCTGGGACGCGGTCCCTCGTACGAGCAGTACTTC.

The rearrangement joins TRBV3-1 (or the pseudogene TRBV3-2) to TRBJ2-5; D ambiguous. V lost 0 bases, J lost 1 base, and 9 bases lay in between. CDR1 and CDR2 (germline): LGHDT, YNNKEL (reference sequence). The CDR3 is 15 amino acids. The CDR3 sequence is CASSQEAGTQETQYF. DNA for the CDR3: TGTGCCAGCAGCCAAGAAGCAGGAACCCAAGAGACCCAGTACTTC.

This clone came up once. The V and J genes are TRBV28 and TRBJ1-1, with 8 positions matching TRBD1. The ends lost 7 bases at V and 4 bases at J; junction bases unmatched: 14. The CDR3 length is 16 residues. The germline V gene has CDR1 MDHEN and CDR2 SYDVKM. This CDR3 reads CASTSPQGARGTEAFF. DNA for the CDR3: TGTGCCAGCACCTCCCCGCAGGGGGCGCGGGGCACTGAAGCTTTCTTT.

The CDR3 region is CASSSLGGSSYNEQFF. In DNA form, the CDR3 reads TGTGCCAGCAGCTCACTAGGGGGATCCTCCTACAATGAGCAGTTCTTC. The J gene is TRBJ2-1, the V gene TRBV11-2, with a weak D call TRBD1 (6 bases). Trimming removed 4 bases from V and 0 bases from J, with 13 bases in between. CDR1 and CDR2 from the germline V gene are SGHAT and FQNNGV. The CDR3 has 16 amino acids.

V is TRBV15 and J is TRBJ2-7, with 8 bases fitting TRBD1. The V and J ends lost 5 bases and 2 bases, in that order; junction bases with no gene match: 5. The CDR3 loop spans 14 amino acids. Germline CDR1 and CDR2: LNHNV and YYDKDF (reference sequence). The DNA of the CDR3 is TGTGCCACCAGCCGAAACAGGGGGACCTACGAGCAGTACTTC. Protein sequence: CATSRNRGTYEQYF.

This CDR3 reads CASSWDQGSIQYF. For the CDR3, the DNA is TGTGCCAGCAGCTGGGACCAGGGGTCCATTCAGTACTTC. This rearrangement joins TRBV6-2 or TRBV6-3 to TRBJ2-4; TRBD1 is a possible D gene (6 bases). V was trimmed by 6 bases and J by 9 bases, leaving 15 bases between them. The CDR3 has 13 amino acids. From germline, CDR1 is MNHEY and CDR2 SVGEGT.

The chain carries TRBV19 and TRBJ2-7; 11 bases line up with TRBD1. After removal of 5 bases from V and 5 bases from J, the junction contained 5 bases not matched to a gene. The CDR3 sequence is 14 residues long. Germline CDR1 LNHDA, CDR2 SQIVND (reference sequence). The CDR3 protein is CASSQDRGRNEQYF. DNA for the CDR3: TGTGCCAGTAGTCAGGACAGGGGGCGCAACGAGCAGTACTTC.

This clone was detected only a few times. V usage is TRBV21-1 and J usage is TRBJ1-5; the table's TRBD1 call for D was not verified on the DNA. TRBV21-1 counts as a pseudogene. This CDR3 region has 16 residues. CDR3 sequence reads: CASSGIGQASNQPQHF. CDR3 nucleotide sequence: TGTGCCAGCAGTGGAATTGGACAGGCCAGCAATCAGCCCCAGCATTTT.

The V gene is TRBV15, the J gene TRBJ2-7; maybe TRBD2 (6 bases). CDR3 length: 15 residues. From germline, CDR1 is LNHNV and CDR2 YYDKDF (reference sequence). V gave up 1 base and J gave up 1 base, with 11 bases separating them. The CDR3 nucleotides read TGTGCCACCAGCAGAGGGGTTAGCGGTTCCTACGAGCAGTACTTC. Translation: CATSRGVSGSYEQYF.

The V gene is TRBV15, the J gene TRBJ1-5; D is unclear. V was cut by 2 bases and J by 4 bases, with 6 bases left in between. The germline gives CDR1 LNHNV, CDR2 YYDKDF (reference sequence). There are 13 residues in the CDR3. The CDR3 coding sequence is TGTGCCACCAGCAGACGGGAGAATCAGCCCCAGCATTTT. Amino acids: CATSRRENQPQHF.

V gene TRBV28 combines with J gene TRBJ1-5; 9 bases match TRBD1. The CDR3 has 15 amino acids. With 4 bases clipped from V and 5 bases from J, the junction kept 6 bases outside the gene matches. Germline lookup yields CDR1 MDHEN and CDR2 SYDVKM. The CDR3 region has the DNA TGTGCCAGCAGTTCTTCACAGGGGGCGGATCAGCCCCAGCATTTT. It translates to CASSSSQGADQPQHF.

The chain has TRBV18 and TRBJ1-1; tentative D call: TRBD1 (5 bases). The V and J ends lost 2 bases and 4 bases respectively, with 14 bases between them. CDR1 is KGHSH, CDR2 LQKENI, per germline. This CDR3 contains 15 residues. Written as DNA, the CDR3 is TGTGCCAGCTCACCAACTAATAAGGGGATCACTGAAGCTTTCTTT. Protein sequence: CASSPTNKGITEAFF.

The rearrangement links TRBV20-1 to TRBJ2-3, with 7 bases aligning to TRBD2. The CDR3 spans 14 residues. In germline, CDR1 is DFQATT, CDR2 SNEGSKA (reference sequence). With 3 bases clipped from V and 4 bases from J, the junction kept 7 bases outside the gene matches. CDR3 sequence reads: CSASFAGVSDTQYF. CDR3 nucleotides: TGCAGTGCTAGTTTCGCGGGAGTTTCAGATACGCAGTATTTT.

CDR3: CASAVAGVGTGELFF. The CDR3 bases are TGTGCTAGTGCCGTAGCGGGAGTGGGCACCGGGGAGCTGTTTTTT. This sequence joins TRBV12-5 and TRBJ2-2; 9 bases are shared with TRBD2. The germline gives CDR1 LGHNT, CDR2 FRNRAP. The CDR3 consists of 15 residues. V gave up 7 bases and J gave up 4 bases; unmatched junction bases: 7.

The chain employs TRBV9 and TRBJ1-1; D is possibly TRBD1 (5 bases). CDR3 length equals 15 residues. Germline assignment: CDR1 SGDLS and CDR2 YYNGEE. With 4 bases removed from V and 0 bases from J, the gap between germline ends came to 13 bases. The DNA for the CDR3 is TGTGCCAGCAGCCCCGTCGGGACTTTGAACACTGAAGCTTTCTTT. Amino acids: CASSPVGTLNTEAFF.

The chain is built from TRBV3-1 (or the pseudogene TRBV3-2) and TRBJ2-2; 11 nucleotides line up with TRBD2. Germline lookup yields CDR1 LGHDT and CDR2 YNNKEL (reference sequence). This CDR3 spans 16 amino acids. Losses at the gene ends were 5 bases for V and 4 bases for J; bases not matched to a gene: 6. The CDR3 bases are TGTGCCAGCAGCGGGGGACTAGCGGCCATCACCGGGGAGCTGTTTTTT. Translated, it gives CASSGGLAAITGELFF.

The J gene is TRBJ2-7, the V gene TRBV27; a weak D match, TRBD2 (5 bases). CDR1 is MNHEY, CDR2 SMNVEV, per germline (reference sequence). The germline V and J ends were trimmed by 5 bases and 2 bases, with 13 bases remaining between them. The CDR3 runs to 14 residues. The CDR3 region is CASSTPDGTYEQYF. The CDR3 DNA sequence: TGTGCCAGCAGTACCCCTGACGGGACCTACGAGCAGTACTTC.

The table lists this clone with a few counts. The V and J genes are TRBV5-5 and TRBJ1-6; D may be TRBD1 (6 bases). With 1 base removed from V and 10 bases from J, the gap between germline ends came to 12 bases. Germline V CDR1 and CDR2: SGHKS, YYEKEE (reference sequence). The CDR3 consists of 14 residues. The CDR3 spells CASSLSGASSPLHF. CDR3 nucleotides: TGTGCCAGCAGCTTGTCAGGGGCATCCTCACCCCTCCACTTT. Supplemented by reference TRBV5-5 and TRBJ1-6, the full variable domain reads DAGVTQSPTHLIKTRGQQVTLRCSPISGHKSVSWYQQVLGQGPQFIFQYYEKEERGRGNFPDRFSARQFPNYSSELNVNALLLGDSALYLCASSLSGASSPLHFGNGTRLTVT.

The sample holds a few counts of this clone. The rearrangement links TRBV2 to TRBJ2-1, with 12 bases lining up with TRBD2. Per germline, CDR1 SNHLY and CDR2 FYNNEI. This CDR3 has 16 amino acids. Losses at the gene ends were 8 bases for V and 9 bases for J; bases not matched to a gene: 14. DNA of the CDR3: TGTGCCAGCCTCCCCACGGTGACTAGCGGGGGAGGTGAGCAGTTCTTC. Translating it yields CASLPTVTSGGGEQFF. Together with reference TRBV2 and TRBJ2-1, the CDR3 gives the full variable domain: EPEVTQTPSHQVTQMGQEVILRCVPISNHLYFYWYRQILGQKVEFLVSFYNNEISEKSEIFDDQFSVERPDGSNFTLKIRSTKLEDSAMYFCASLPTVTSGGGEQFFGPGTRLTVL.

The J gene is TRBJ2-1, the V gene TRBV27; 7 bases fit TRBD1. V lost 7 bases, J lost 5 bases, and 5 bases stayed unmatched. CDR3 size: 13 residues. Germline lookup yields CDR1 MNHEY and CDR2 SMNVEV (reference sequence). The CDR3 DNA reads TGTGCCAGCACACCAACAGGGGACAATGAGCAGTTCTTC. Amino acid sequence: CASTPTGDNEQFF.

The chain is built from TRBV4-1 and TRBJ2-3; 7 bases line up with TRBD1. The J segment lost 9 bases and the V segment lost 4 bases, leaving 4 bases of the junction unmatched. There are 12 residues in the CDR3. From germline, CDR1 is MGHRA and CDR2 YSYEKL. The CDR3 region has the DNA TGCGCCAGCAGCCCAACAGGGGACACGCAGTATTTT. It translates to CASSPTGDTQYF.

V is TRBV28 and J is TRBJ1-2, with D possibly matching TRBD1 (5 bases). Trimming shortened V by 5 bases and J by 8 bases, and 15 bases separated the two germline ends. CDR1 is MDHEN, CDR2 SYDVKM, per germline. The CDR3 length is 13 residues. CDR3 sequence: CASSIRVVGGYTF. CDR3 nucleotides: TGTGCCAGCAGTATCAGGGTTGTAGGGGGCTACACCTTC.

This clone has a handful of counts. The V call is TRBV18, the J call TRBJ2-1; 7 bases are shared with TRBD1. The germline V gene has CDR1 KGHSH and CDR2 LQKENI. J was trimmed by 3 bases and V by 4 bases; bases with no gene match: 6. The CDR3 covers 15 residues. The CDR3 DNA reads as TGTGCCAGCTCACGCTCGGGGACAGACTACAATGAGCAGTTCTTC. The encoded protein is CASSRSGTDYNEQFF.

The chain joins TRBV7-9 to TRBJ2-1, with TRBD2 matching 7 bases. Losses at the gene ends were 0 bases for V and 8 bases for J; bases not matched to a gene: 7. This CDR3 is built from 15 residues. Germline CDR1 SEHNR, CDR2 FQNEAQ (reference sequence). The CDR3 region has the DNA TGTGCCAGCAGCTTAGCCCTGACTAGCACCCATGAGCAGTTCTTC. This codes for CASSLALTSTHEQFF.

The chain recombines TRBV4-1 with TRBJ2-1; D gene unclear. The germline CDR1 and CDR2 sequences are MGHRA and YSYEKL. Trimming pared 0 bases from V and 9 bases from J, leaving 3 bases between. This CDR3 comprises 11 residues. CDR3 in amino acids: CASSQDSEQFF. For the CDR3, the DNA is TGCGCCAGCAGCCAAGATAGTGAGCAGTTCTTC.

The CDR3 DNA follows: TGTGCCAGCAGTGACCGACTAGCGGCGCAGTTCTTC. This gives the protein CASSDRLAAQFF. The chain has TRBV6-1 and TRBJ2-1, with 9 bases identical to TRBD2. This CDR3 spans 12 amino acids. Germline V gene lookup returns CDR1 MNHNS and CDR2 SASEGT. With 3 bases clipped from V and 12 bases from J, the junction kept 3 bases outside the gene matches.

The gene calls are TRBV27 and TRBJ2-2; 10 bases line up with TRBD1. The V and J ends lost 4 bases and 4 bases, in that order; junction bases with no gene match: 6. The germline gives CDR1 MNHEY, CDR2 SMNVEV (reference sequence). The CDR3 has 16 residues. This chain's CDR3 is CASSSKTGGGTGELFF. The CDR3 coding sequence is TGTGCCAGCAGTTCTAAGACAGGGGGCGGCACCGGGGAGCTGTTTTTT.

DNA of the CDR3: TGTGCCAGCAGCTTAGACAGGGGCCTCCACAATGAGCAGTTCTTC. Protein: CASSLDRGLHNEQFF. The J gene is TRBJ2-1, the V gene TRBV7-2; 7 nucleotides match TRBD1. Germline V gene lookup returns CDR1 SGHTA and CDR2 FQGNSA. This CDR3 is built from 15 residues. The V segment lost 1 base and the J segment 5 bases; nucleotides outside the gene matches: 5.

This chain joins TRBV5-1 and TRBJ2-1; tentative D call: TRBD2 (6 bases). The CDR3 runs 14 residues. V was trimmed by 4 bases and J by 4 bases, leaving 12 bases between them. Germline CDR1 reads SGHRS; CDR2 reads YFSETQ. The CDR3 coding sequence is TGCGCCAGCAGCCCCTCCGGGGGATACAATGAGCAGTTCTTC. Residues: CASSPSGGYNEQFF.

The V gene is TRBV28, the J gene TRBJ2-6, with TRBD2 as a possible D gene (5 bases). Between the trimmed V and J ends, which lost 5 bases and 0 bases, there was a span of 8 bases. The germline V gene has CDR1 MDHEN and CDR2 SYDVKM. The CDR3 runs 15 residues. The CDR3: CASSPRGSGANVLTF. The CDR3 nucleotides read TGTGCCAGCAGTCCACGGGGCTCTGGGGCCAACGTCCTGACTTTC.

V is TRBV27 and J is TRBJ1-1; maybe TRBD1 (5 bases). With 5 bases removed from V and 0 bases from J, the gap between germline ends came to 16 bases. The CDR3 sequence is 16 residues long. Germline V CDR1 and CDR2: MNHEY, SMNVEV (reference sequence). In DNA, the CDR3 is TGTGCCAGCAGTCCCGAAAGAGACAGACTGAACACTGAAGCTTTCTTT. It specifies CASSPERDRLNTEAFF.

The chain links TRBV3-1 (or the pseudogene TRBV3-2) to TRBJ2-1; 8 positions match TRBD2. This CDR3 comprises 15 residues. The germline gives CDR1 LGHDT, CDR2 YNNKEL (reference sequence). J was trimmed by 6 bases and V by 4 bases; bases with no gene match: 8. The CDR3 region is CASSLSGSLANEQFF. As DNA, the CDR3 is TGTGCCAGCAGCCTGAGCGGGAGCCTGGCCAATGAGCAGTTCTTC.